This T cell receptor (beta chain) was recovered during a study of CD8 T cells in ankylosing spondylitis. The study, taken as a whole, reports: Certain motif variants had earlier appeared in reactive arthritis synovial fluid and blood. According to the report, clones linked to the disease were significantly enriched in matched synovial fluid samples taken from ankylosing spondylitis patients. Clones linked to disease, bearing a CD8+ phenotype, were relatively rare in peripheral blood.

Note on this clonotype: Its matching antigen is unknown.

Generation of TCR beta libraries employed quantitative 5'-RACE incorporating molecular barcodes. TCRdb used MiXCR to reprocess the 5' RACE reads, holding one entry per CDR3 protein. This table holds a few hundred thousand distinct CDR3 sequences, around 20% found once. This CDR3 has 12 residues. Germline V CDR1 and CDR2: SGHKS, YYEKEE (reference sequence). Trimming took 7 bases from V and 6 from J, leaving 14 bases between them. The TCR was taken from a female donor with ankylosing spondylitis or in good health (not recorded which). The sequenced sample was blood, either unsorted or a sorted T cell fraction (not recorded which). The V gene is TRBV5-5, the J gene TRBJ2-7; D is perhaps TRBD1 (6 bases). The CDR3 region has the DNA TGTGCCAGCGCACAGGGTCTGGGCGAGCAGTACTTC. Translating it yields CASAQGLGEQYF.